The clone carrying this T cell receptor (beta chain) was observed a few times. The CDR3 loop spans 15 amino acids. The germline V gene has CDR1 SGHRS and CDR2 YFSETQ. The V end lost 4 bases, the J end lost 0 bases, and 13 bases lay between the germline ends. Using its own MiXCR run on the 5' RACE reads, TCRdb lists one record per CDR3 protein. This table has approximately 570,000 distinct CDR3 sequences, approximately 18% appearing once. The data are from a study of T-cell memory formation after mild COVID-19. In the study overall: The two donors had largely donor-specific TCR clusters.

This clonotype was sampled from an adult woman who had mild COVID-19 (a few samples of this study predate the infection). Cell type and time point are not known. V and J are TRBV5-1 and TRBJ2-5, with TRBD1 as a possible D gene (5 bases). The sequenced sample consisted of PBMCs or a T cell subset sorted from them (not recorded which). The CDR3 nucleotides are TGCGCCAGCAGCCCAAGGACACAGTACCAAGAGACCCAGTACTTC. This encodes CASSPRTQYQETQYF.